This TCR beta chain was found in a study of blood T cells in healthy people across ages. Alongside a J-beta primer mix, a sample-barcoded 5' primer served in a second PCR lasting 7 to 11 cycles. Tagging of each cDNA molecule was performed by a template-switch adaptor with 12 random nucleotides. In TCRdb, the 5' RACE reads were re-called with MiXCR into one record per CDR3 protein. Of over a million distinct CDR3 sequences in the sample, about 43% were seen once. The CDR3 runs 17 residues. V was clipped by 1 base and J by 10 bases; unmatched bases: 15. Germline-derived CDR1 and CDR2 are SGHTA and FQGNSA.

This sequence joins TRBV7-2 and TRBJ2-1, with TRBD1 matching over 8 bases. Sequenced input: blood. The clonotype originates from a woman under 30 in good health. CDR3 nucleotides: TGTGCCAGCAGCTTAGTGGGCAGGGGGCGAGGATTCCACGAGCAGTTCTTC. Protein product: CASSLVGRGRGFHEQFF.